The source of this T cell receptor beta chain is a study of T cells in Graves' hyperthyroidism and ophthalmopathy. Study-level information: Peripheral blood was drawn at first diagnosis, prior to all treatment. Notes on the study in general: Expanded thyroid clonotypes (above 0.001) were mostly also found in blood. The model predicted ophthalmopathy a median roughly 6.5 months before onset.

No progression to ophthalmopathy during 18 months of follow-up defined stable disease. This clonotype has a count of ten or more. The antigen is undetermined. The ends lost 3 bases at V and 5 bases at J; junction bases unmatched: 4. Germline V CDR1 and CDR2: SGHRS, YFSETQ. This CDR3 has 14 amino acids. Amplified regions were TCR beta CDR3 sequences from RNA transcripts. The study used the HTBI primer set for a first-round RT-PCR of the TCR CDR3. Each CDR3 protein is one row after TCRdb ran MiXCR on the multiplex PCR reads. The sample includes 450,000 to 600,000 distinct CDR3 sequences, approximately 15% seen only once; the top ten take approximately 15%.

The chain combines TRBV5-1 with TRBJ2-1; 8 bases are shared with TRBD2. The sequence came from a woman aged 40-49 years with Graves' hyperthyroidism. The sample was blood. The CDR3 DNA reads TGCGCCAGCAGCTCGAGCGGGGGCAACAATGAGCAGTTCTTC. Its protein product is CASSSSGGNNEQFF.